The following is a T cell receptor (beta chain) sequence with its context. What it binds is not known. The source of the sample is a study of a mutant IDH1 vaccine in newly diagnosed glioma. At the level of the study: The start of vaccination came 4-6 weeks after radiotherapy alone, or with temozolomide cycles.

Stated time point: week 23, last vaccination. A single vaccine dose contained 300 ug of mutant IDH1 20-mer peptide, and topical imiquimod was used with it. Repertoires were generated with immunoSEQ multiplex PCR, while TCRdb's copy carries only in-frame clones and drops some. The repertoire holds fewer than 45,000 clones, with 75% to 95% as singletons. Germline CDR1 and CDR2: KGHSH and LQKENI. Trimming removed 1 base at V and 4 bases at J, with 10 bases between. The length of the CDR3 is 14 residues. The genes are TRBV18 and TRBJ1-1; D is uncertain. Here the sequenced sample was PBMCs, taken from a glioma patient whose treatment included an IDH1 peptide vaccine. The sequence was collected from a man between 50 and 59 years old with glioma. The CDR3 region is CASSPRPGSTEAFF. In DNA form, the CDR3 reads TGTGCCAGCTCACCACGCCCGGGGTCCACTGAAGCTTTCTTT.